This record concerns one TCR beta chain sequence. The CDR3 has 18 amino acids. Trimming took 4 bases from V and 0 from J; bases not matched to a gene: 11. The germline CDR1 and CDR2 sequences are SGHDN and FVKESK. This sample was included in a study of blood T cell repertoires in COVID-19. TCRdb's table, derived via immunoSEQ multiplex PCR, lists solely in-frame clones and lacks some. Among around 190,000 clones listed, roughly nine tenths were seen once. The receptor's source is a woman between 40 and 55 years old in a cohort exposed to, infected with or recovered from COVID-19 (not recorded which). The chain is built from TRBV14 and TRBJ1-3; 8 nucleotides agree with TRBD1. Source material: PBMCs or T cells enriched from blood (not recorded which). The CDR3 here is CASSPPRDRLASGNTIYF. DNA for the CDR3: TGTGCCAGCAGCCCCCCACGGGACAGGCTCGCCTCTGGAAACACCATATATTTT.